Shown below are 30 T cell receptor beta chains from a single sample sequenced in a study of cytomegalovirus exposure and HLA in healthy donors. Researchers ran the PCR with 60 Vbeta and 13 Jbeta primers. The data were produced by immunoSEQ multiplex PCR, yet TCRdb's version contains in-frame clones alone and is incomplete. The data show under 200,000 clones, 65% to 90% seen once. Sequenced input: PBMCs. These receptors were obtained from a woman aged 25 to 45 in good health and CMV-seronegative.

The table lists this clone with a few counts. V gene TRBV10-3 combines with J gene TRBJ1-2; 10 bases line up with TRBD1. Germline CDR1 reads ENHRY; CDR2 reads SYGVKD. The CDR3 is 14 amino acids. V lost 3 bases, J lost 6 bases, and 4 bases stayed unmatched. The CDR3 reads CAISDPGTGDGYTF. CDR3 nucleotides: TGTGCCATCAGTGATCCCGGGACAGGGGATGGCTACACCTTC.

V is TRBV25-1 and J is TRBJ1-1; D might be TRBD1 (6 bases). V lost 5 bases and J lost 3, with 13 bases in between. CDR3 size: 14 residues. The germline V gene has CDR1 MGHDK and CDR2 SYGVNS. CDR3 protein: CASSLTGTDTEAFF. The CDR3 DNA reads TGTGCCAGCAGTCTTACAGGGACGGACACTGAAGCTTTCTTT.

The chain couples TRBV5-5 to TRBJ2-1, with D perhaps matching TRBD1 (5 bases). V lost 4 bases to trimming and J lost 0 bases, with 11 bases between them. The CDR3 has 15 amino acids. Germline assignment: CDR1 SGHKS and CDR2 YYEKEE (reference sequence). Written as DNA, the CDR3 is TGTGCCAGCAGCAAGGACATCTACTCCTACAATGAGCAGTTCTTC. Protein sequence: CASSKDIYSYNEQFF.

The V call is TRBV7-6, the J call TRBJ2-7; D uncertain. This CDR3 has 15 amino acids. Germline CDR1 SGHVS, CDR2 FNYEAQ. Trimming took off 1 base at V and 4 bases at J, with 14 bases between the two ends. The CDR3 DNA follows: TGTGCCAGCAGCTTAGACGTAAGCCGTTCGTACGAGCAGTACTTC. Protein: CASSLDVSRSYEQYF.

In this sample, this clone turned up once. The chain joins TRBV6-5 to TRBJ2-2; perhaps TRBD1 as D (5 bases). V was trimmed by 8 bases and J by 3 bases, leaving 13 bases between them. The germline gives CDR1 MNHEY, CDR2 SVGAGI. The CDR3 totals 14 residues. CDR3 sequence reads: CASGIGAYTGELFF. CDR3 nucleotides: TGTGCCAGCGGCATAGGGGCGTACACCGGGGAGCTGTTTTTT.

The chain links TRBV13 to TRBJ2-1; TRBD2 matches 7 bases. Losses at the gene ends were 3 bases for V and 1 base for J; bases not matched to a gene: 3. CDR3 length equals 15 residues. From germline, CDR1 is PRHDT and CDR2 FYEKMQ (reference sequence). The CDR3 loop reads CASSFGGGSYNEQFF. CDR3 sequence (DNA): TGTGCCAGCAGCTTCGGCGGGGGATCCTACAATGAGCAGTTCTTC.

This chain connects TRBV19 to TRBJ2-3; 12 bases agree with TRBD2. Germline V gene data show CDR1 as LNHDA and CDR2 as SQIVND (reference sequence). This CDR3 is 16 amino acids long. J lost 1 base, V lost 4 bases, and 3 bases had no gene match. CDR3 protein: CASSTLAGGRTDTQYF. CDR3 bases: TGTGCCAGTAGTACTCTAGCGGGAGGGCGCACAGATACGCAGTATTTT. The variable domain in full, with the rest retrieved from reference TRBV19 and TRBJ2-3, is DGGITQSPKYLFRKEGQNVTLSCEQNLNHDAMYWYRQDPGQGLRLIYYSQIVNDFQKGDIAEGYSVSREKKESFPLTVTSAQKNPTAFYLCASSTLAGGRTDTQYFGPGTRLTVL.

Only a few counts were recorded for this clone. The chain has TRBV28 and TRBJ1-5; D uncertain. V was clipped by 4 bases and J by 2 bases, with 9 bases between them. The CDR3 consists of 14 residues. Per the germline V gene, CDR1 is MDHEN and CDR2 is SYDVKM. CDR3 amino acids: CASSYPSGNQPQHF. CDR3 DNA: TGTGCCAGCAGTTATCCGTCGGGCAATCAGCCCCAGCATTTT.

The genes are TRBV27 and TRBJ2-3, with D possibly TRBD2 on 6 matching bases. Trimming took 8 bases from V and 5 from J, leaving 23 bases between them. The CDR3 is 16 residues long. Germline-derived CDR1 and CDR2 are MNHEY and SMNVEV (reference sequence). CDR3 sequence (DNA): TGTGCCAGCCGATACGGGGCGGGGTTCCTGAGAGATACGCAGTATTTT. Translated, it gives CASRYGAGFLRDTQYF.

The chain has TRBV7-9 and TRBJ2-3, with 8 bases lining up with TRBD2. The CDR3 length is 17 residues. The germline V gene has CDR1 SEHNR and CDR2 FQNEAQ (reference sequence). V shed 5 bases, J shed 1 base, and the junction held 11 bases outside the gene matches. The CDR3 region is CASSPRDSGDGTDTQYF. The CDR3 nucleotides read TGTGCCAGCAGCCCCCGAGATAGCGGGGACGGCACAGATACGCAGTATTTT.

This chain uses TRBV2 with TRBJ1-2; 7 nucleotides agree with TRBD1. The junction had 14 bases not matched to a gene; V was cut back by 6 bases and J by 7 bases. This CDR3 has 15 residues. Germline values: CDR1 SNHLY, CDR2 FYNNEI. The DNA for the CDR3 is TGTGCCAGCAGCCGACAGGGTCCATCGTCTTCTGGCTACACCTTC. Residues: CASSRQGPSSSGYTF. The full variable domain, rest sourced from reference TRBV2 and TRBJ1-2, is EPEVTQTPSHQVTQMGQEVILRCVPISNHLYFYWYRQILGQKVEFLVSFYNNEISEKSEIFDDQFSVERPDGSNFTLKIRSTKLEDSAMYFCASSRQGPSSSGYTFGSGTRLTVV.

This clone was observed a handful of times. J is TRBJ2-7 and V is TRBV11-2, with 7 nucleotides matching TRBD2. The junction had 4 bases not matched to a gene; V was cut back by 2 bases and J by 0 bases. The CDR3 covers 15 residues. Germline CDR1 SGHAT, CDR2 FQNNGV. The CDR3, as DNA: TGTGCCAGCAGCTTACTCCCTAGCGGCTCCTACGAGCAGTACTTC. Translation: CASSLLPSGSYEQYF.

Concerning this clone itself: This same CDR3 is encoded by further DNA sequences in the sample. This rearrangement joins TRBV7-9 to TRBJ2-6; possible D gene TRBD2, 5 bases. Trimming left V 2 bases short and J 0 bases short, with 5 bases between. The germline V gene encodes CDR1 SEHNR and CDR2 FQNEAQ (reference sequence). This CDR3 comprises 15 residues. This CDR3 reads CASSLRGSGANVLTF. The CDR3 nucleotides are TGTGCCAGCAGCTTACGGGGCTCTGGGGCCAACGTCCTGACTTTC.

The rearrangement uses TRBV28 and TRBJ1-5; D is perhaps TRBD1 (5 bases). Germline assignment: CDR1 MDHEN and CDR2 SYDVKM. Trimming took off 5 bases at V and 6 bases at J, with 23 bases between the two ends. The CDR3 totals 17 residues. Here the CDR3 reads CASSPGGGRGWSQPQHF. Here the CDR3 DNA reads TGTGCCAGCAGTCCCGGCGGGGGTCGTGGTTGGAGTCAGCCCCAGCATTTT.

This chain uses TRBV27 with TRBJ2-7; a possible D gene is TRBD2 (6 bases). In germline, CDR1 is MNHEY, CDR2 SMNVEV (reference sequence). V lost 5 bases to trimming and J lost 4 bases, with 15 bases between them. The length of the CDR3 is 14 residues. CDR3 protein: CASSISSDRYEQYF. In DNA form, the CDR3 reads TGTGCCAGCAGTATTTCTAGCGACCGATACGAGCAGTACTTC.

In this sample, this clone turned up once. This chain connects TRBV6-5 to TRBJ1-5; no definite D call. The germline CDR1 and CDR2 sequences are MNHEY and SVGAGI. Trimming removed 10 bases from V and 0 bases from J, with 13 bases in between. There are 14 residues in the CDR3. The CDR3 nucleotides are TGTGCCACCAGGACGGGAAATAGCAATCAGCCCCAGCATTTT. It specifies CATRTGNSNQPQHF.

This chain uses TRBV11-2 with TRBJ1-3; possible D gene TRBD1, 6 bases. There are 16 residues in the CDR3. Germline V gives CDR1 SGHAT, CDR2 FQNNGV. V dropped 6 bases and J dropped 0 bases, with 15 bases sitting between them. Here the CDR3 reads CASSSPGHSSGNTIYF. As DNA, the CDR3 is TGTGCCAGCAGTTCTCCGGGACATAGCTCTGGAAACACCATATATTTT. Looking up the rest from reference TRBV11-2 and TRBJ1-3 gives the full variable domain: EAGVAQSPRYKIIEKRQSVAFWCNPISGHATLYWYQQILGQGPKLLIQFQNNGVVDDSQLPKDRFSAERLKGVDSTLKIQPAKLEDSAVYLCASSSPGHSSGNTIYFGEGSWLTVV.

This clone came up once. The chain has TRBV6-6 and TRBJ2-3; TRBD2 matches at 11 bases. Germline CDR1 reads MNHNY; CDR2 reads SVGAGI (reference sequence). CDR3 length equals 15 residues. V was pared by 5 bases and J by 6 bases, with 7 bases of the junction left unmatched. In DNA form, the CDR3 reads TGTGCCAGCAGTATCGTAGCGGGGGGGCCTGATACGCAGTATTTT. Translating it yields CASSIVAGGPDTQYF.

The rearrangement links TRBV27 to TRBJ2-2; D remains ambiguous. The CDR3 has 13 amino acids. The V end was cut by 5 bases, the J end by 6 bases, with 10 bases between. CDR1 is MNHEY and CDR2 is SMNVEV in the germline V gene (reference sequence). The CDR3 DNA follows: TGTGCCAGCAGTCATCGGCGGTCCGGGGAGCTGTTTTTT. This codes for CASSHRRSGELFF.

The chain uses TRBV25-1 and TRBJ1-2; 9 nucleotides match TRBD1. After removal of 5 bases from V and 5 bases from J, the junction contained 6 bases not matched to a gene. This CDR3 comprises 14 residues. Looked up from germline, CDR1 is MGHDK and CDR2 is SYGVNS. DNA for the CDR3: TGTGCCAGCAGTAAACAGGGGGCGCGGTATGGCTACACCTTC. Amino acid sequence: CASSKQGARYGYTF.

The DNA of the CDR3 is TGTGCCAGCAGTTTTTTAAGGGACAGTGGTAACCAGCCCCAGCATTTT. This codes for CASSFLRDSGNQPQHF. The chain combines TRBV28 with TRBJ1-5, with 7 positions matching TRBD1. The V gene end was trimmed by 3 bases and the J gene end by 7 bases; junction bases not matched to a gene: 12. The CDR3 spans 16 residues. CDR1 and CDR2 from the germline V gene are MDHEN and SYDVKM. Variable domain in full (rest from reference TRBV28 and TRBJ1-5): DVKVTQSSRYLVKRTGEKVFLECVQDMDHENMFWYRQDPGLGLRLIYFSYDVKMKEKGDIPEGYSVSREKKERFSLILESASTNQTSMYLCASSFLRDSGNQPQHFGDGTRLSIL.

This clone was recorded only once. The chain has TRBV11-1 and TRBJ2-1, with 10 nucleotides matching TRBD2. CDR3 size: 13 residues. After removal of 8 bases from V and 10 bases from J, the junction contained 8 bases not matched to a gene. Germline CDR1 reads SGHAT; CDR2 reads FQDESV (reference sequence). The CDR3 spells CASRVAGGNEQFF. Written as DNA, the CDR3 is TGTGCCAGCCGGGTAGCGGGAGGAAACGAGCAGTTCTTC.

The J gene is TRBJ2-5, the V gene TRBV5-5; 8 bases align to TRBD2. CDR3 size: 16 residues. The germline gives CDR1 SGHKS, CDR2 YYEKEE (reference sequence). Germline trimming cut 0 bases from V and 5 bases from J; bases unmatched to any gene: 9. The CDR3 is CASSLEGLALLETQYF. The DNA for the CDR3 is TGTGCCAGCAGCTTGGAAGGACTAGCCTTACTGGAGACCCAGTACTTC.

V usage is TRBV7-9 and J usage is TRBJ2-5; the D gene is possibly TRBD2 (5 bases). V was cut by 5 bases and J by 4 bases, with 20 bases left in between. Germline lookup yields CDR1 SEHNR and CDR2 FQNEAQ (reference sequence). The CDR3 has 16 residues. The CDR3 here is CASSLKGGLGRETQYF. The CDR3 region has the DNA TGTGCCAGCAGCCTAAAAGGCGGACTGGGCCGAGAGACCCAGTACTTC.

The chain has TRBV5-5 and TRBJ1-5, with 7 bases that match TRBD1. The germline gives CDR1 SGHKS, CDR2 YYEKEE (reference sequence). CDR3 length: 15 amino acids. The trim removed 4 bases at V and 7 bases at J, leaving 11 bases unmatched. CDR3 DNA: TGTGCCAGCAGCCAAACAGGGGAAGAGGAGCAGCCCCAGCATTTT. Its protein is CASSQTGEEEQPQHF.

CDR3 coding DNA: TGCGCCAGCAGACCGGACATCAGCACAGATACGCAGTATTTT. It is translated as CASRPDISTDTQYF. The chain is built from TRBV5-1 and TRBJ2-3; D might be TRBD1 (5 bases). Trimming removed 5 bases at V and 0 bases at J, with 10 bases between. The germline CDR1 and CDR2 sequences are SGHRS and YFSETQ. The CDR3 contains 14 residues.

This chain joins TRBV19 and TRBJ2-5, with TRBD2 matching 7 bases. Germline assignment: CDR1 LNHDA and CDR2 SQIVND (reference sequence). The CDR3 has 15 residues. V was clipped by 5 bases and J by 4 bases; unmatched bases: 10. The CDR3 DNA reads TGTGCCAGTAGTTTCGGGACTACCCTACTAGAGACCCAGTACTTC. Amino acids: CASSFGTTLLETQYF.

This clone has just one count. As DNA, the CDR3 is TGTGCCAGCAGCTTGTTTGGGGGGAGCACTGGAAACACCATATATTTT. Its translation: CASSLFGGSTGNTIYF. This chain links TRBV5-6 with TRBJ1-3; maybe TRBD1 (5 bases). CDR1 is SGHDT, CDR2 YYEEEE, per germline. V lost 1 base to trimming and J lost 2 bases, with 13 bases between them. The CDR3 runs to 16 residues. Filled out from reference TRBV5-6 and TRBJ1-3, the complete variable domain reads DAGVTQSPTHLIKTRGQQVTLRCSPKSGHDTVSWYQQALGQGPQFIFQYYEEEERQRGNFPDRFSGHQFPNYSSELNVNALLLGDSALYLCASSLFGGSTGNTIYFGEGSWLTVV.

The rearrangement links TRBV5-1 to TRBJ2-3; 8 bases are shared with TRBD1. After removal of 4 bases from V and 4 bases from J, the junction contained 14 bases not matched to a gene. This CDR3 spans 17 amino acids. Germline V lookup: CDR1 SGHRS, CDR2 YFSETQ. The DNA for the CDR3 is TGCGCCAGCAGCAGCGGACAGGGCCACTACGAATCAGATACGCAGTATTTT. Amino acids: CASSSGQGHYESDTQYF.

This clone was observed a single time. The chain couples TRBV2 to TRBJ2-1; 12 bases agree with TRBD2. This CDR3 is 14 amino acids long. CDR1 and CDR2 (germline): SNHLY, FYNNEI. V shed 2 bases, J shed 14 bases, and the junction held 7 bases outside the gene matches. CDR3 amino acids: CASSELAGGGTEFF. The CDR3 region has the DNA TGTGCCAGCAGTGAACTAGCGGGAGGGGGGACGGAGTTCTTC.